The 28 T cell receptor beta chains below all came from one sample that was sequenced in a study of blood T cell repertoires in COVID-19. Assay used: immunoSEQ multiplex PCR; TCRdb lists only in-frame clones, some missing. Here the sample spans roughly 120,000 clones, about 81% being singletons. The sequenced sample consisted of peripheral blood. These receptors all come from a man between 65 and 80 years old with acute or convalescent COVID-19.

This clone has a single count. V gene TRBV6-5 combines with J gene TRBJ2-7; tentatively, D is TRBD1 (5 bases). The germline V gene has CDR1 MNHEY and CDR2 SVGAGI. CDR3 length: 15 amino acids. V was clipped by 5 bases and J by 0 bases, with 14 bases between them. CDR3 nucleotide sequence: TGTGCCAGCAGTAATCGACAGACCATCTCCTACGAGCAGTACTTC. The encoded protein is CASSNRQTISYEQYF.

The chain couples TRBV12-3 or TRBV12-4 to TRBJ1-3; no clear D gene. This CDR3 spans 13 amino acids. Trimming removed 1 base from V and 6 bases from J, with 7 bases in between. In DNA form, the CDR3 reads TGTGCCAGCAGTTTAGAGGGAGTAAACACCATATATTTT. This translates into CASSLEGVNTIYF.

The V gene is TRBV6-5, the J gene TRBJ1-1, with D possibly TRBD1 on 5 matching bases. Germline V CDR1 and CDR2: MNHEY, SVGAGI. The CDR3 spans 11 residues. V was pared by 4 bases and J by 11 bases, with 11 bases between. The CDR3 protein is CASSWGGSAFF. DNA of the CDR3: TGTGCCAGCAGTTGGGGGGGGAGCGCTTTCTTT.

This clone was detected a few times. The rearrangement uses TRBV15 and TRBJ1-5, with D perhaps matching TRBD1 (5 bases). The V gene lost 0 bases and the J gene lost 6 bases, with 12 bases spanning the gap. The CDR3 extends over 15 amino acids. Germline V gives CDR1 LNHNV, CDR2 YYDKDF (reference sequence). The chain's CDR3 is CATSRDLRGGQPQHF. The CDR3 coding sequence is TGTGCCACCAGCAGAGATCTCCGGGGGGGTCAGCCCCAGCATTTT.

The V call is TRBV5-1, the J call TRBJ1-2; 9 bases align to TRBD1. This CDR3 region has 18 residues. Germline assignment: CDR1 SGHRS and CDR2 YFSETQ. After removal of 5 bases from V and 7 bases from J, the junction contained 21 bases not matched to a gene. The CDR3 here is CASRLGTGSSESSSGYTF. In DNA form, the CDR3 reads TGCGCCAGCAGGCTAGGGACAGGGAGTAGTGAGTCTTCGTCTGGCTACACCTTC.

The chain combines TRBV28 with TRBJ2-7, with 12 positions matching TRBD2. V was pared by 5 bases and J by 3 bases, with 20 bases of the junction left unmatched. The CDR3 totals 20 residues. Germline V gives CDR1 MDHEN, CDR2 SYDVKM. The CDR3 DNA reads TGTGCCAGCAGTCGAACTCCGACTAGCGGGAGAACTCGGGGCCTCTACGAGCAGTACTTC. Translating it yields CASSRTPTSGRTRGLYEQYF.

The chain couples TRBV19 to TRBJ2-5; D remains ambiguous. Trimming shortened V by 3 bases and J by 4 bases, and 9 bases separated the two germline ends. CDR3 size: 13 residues. Germline V gene data show CDR1 as LNHDA and CDR2 as SQIVND (reference sequence). DNA of the CDR3: TGTGCCAGTAGTATCACAGTTCCAGAGACCCAGTACTTC. It codes for CASSITVPETQYF.

The CDR3 sequence: CASSLDRETGKLYGYTF. The DNA for the CDR3 is TGTGCCAGCAGCTTAGACCGCGAAACGGGGAAACTCTATGGCTACACCTTC. The rearrangement links TRBV7-2 to TRBJ1-2; D not certain. The V and J ends lost 1 base and 4 bases respectively, with 19 bases between them. CDR3 length: 17 residues. Per the germline V gene, CDR1 is SGHTA and CDR2 is FQGNSA.

This clone came up a few times. The chain is built from TRBV4-1 and TRBJ2-1; 10 bases are shared with TRBD2. The V gene's germline CDR1 is MGHRA and CDR2 YSYEKL. The CDR3 runs 17 residues. V shed 0 bases, J shed 5 bases, and the junction held 7 bases outside the gene matches. The DNA of the CDR3 is TGCGCCAGCAGCCAAGATTCCCGACTAGCGGGTGACAATGAGCAGTTCTTC. Translation gives CASSQDSRLAGDNEQFF.

The CDR3 protein is CASSVGLTDTQYF. The CDR3 DNA reads TGTGCCAGCAGTGTCGGACTCACAGATACGCAGTATTTT. The rearrangement uses TRBV2 and TRBJ2-3; perhaps TRBD2 as D (5 bases). The germline V and J ends were trimmed by 4 bases and 2 bases, with 7 bases remaining between them. The CDR3 spans 13 residues. Looked up from germline, CDR1 is SNHLY and CDR2 is FYNNEI. The whole variable domain, filled in from reference TRBV2 and TRBJ2-3, reads EPEVTQTPSHQVTQMGQEVILRCVPISNHLYFYWYRQILGQKVEFLVSFYNNEISEKSEIFDDQFSVERPDGSNFTLKIRSTKLEDSAMYFCASSVGLTDTQYFGPGTRLTVL.

The chain recombines TRBV5-1 with TRBJ1-6, with a possible D match to TRBD1 (5 bases). Trimming pared 4 bases from V and 10 bases from J, leaving 18 bases between. Germline CDR1 and CDR2: SGHRS and YFSETQ. The CDR3 runs to 15 residues. The CDR3 region has the DNA TGCGCCAGCAGCCCAAACTTGGGGGAGGGATCACCCCTCCACTTT. This encodes CASSPNLGEGSPLHF.

The chain carries TRBV24-1 and TRBJ2-3, with D tentatively TRBD2 (6 bases). The V gene's germline CDR1 is KGHDR and CDR2 SFDVKD. The ends were cut back, 9 bases at V and 4 bases at J, with 16 bases in the middle. The CDR3 sequence is 14 residues long. The CDR3 here is CATARDRDADTQYF. The CDR3 DNA follows: TGTGCCACCGCGCGGGACCGGGACGCAGATACGCAGTATTTT.

This chain connects TRBV6-5 to TRBJ2-5; 7 nucleotides line up with TRBD1. This CDR3 comprises 14 residues. The germline V gene encodes CDR1 MNHEY and CDR2 SVGAGI. The V gene end was trimmed by 8 bases and the J gene end by 5 bases; junction bases not matched to a gene: 11. CDR3 protein: CASGGQQRWETQYF. The CDR3 DNA reads TGTGCCAGCGGGGGACAGCAACGTTGGGAGACCCAGTACTTC.

This chain uses TRBV6-5 with TRBJ2-7; TRBD1 might be the D (5 bases). V was trimmed by 7 bases and J by 5 bases, leaving 9 bases between them. The CDR3 has 11 amino acids. Per the germline V gene, CDR1 is MNHEY and CDR2 is SVGAGI. Here the CDR3 reads CASKRGHEQYF. The CDR3 DNA reads TGTGCCAGCAAAAGGGGCCACGAGCAGTACTTC.

This rearrangement joins TRBV5-1 to TRBJ2-5; the D gene is possibly TRBD1 (6 bases). Germline V lookup: CDR1 SGHRS, CDR2 YFSETQ. CDR3 length: 17 amino acids. V lost 5 bases and J 3 bases, leaving 23 bases between the germline ends. CDR3 in DNA: TGCGCCAGCAGAGGGGGACAAACGCCCCGTCGCGAAGAGACCCAGTACTTC. Protein sequence: CASRGGQTPRREETQYF.

This clone was seen only once. This chain links TRBV9 with TRBJ2-3, with no clear D. Looked up from germline, CDR1 is SGDLS and CDR2 is YYNGEE. The CDR3 extends over 11 amino acids. V lost 3 bases and J 5 bases, leaving 4 bases between the germline ends. CDR3 loop: CASSAIDTQYF. The CDR3 coding sequence is TGTGCCAGCAGCGCTATAGATACGCAGTATTTT.

This chain joins TRBV5-1 and TRBJ2-5; tentative D call: TRBD1 (6 bases). The CDR3 runs to 13 residues. Trimming left V 1 base short and J 3 bases short, with 7 bases between. From germline, CDR1 is SGHRS and CDR2 YFSETQ. CDR3 sequence: CASSLTGKETQYF. CDR3 in DNA: TGCGCCAGCAGCTTGACAGGGAAAGAGACCCAGTACTTC.

The chain combines TRBV18 with TRBJ1-1, with no clear D. V dropped 2 bases and J dropped 1 base, with 8 bases sitting between them. The CDR3 is made up of 14 amino acids. CDR1 is KGHSH and CDR2 is LQKENI in the germline V gene. CDR3 nucleotides: TGTGCCAGCTCACCAAAACAGAAGAACACTGAAGCTTTCTTT. This codes for CASSPKQKNTEAFF.

This clone was seen once. This rearrangement joins TRBV6-1 to TRBJ1-4, with 8 nucleotides matching TRBD1. Germline CDR1 MNHNS, CDR2 SASEGT. With V trimmed by 3 bases and J by 0 bases, 9 bases remained unmatched. CDR3 size: 18 residues. CDR3 region: CASSDGQGGLATNEKLFF. For the CDR3, the DNA is TGTGCCAGCAGTGATGGACAGGGCGGTCTCGCAACTAATGAAAAACTGTTTTTT.

The CDR3 protein is CSEAGYGYYGYTF. The DNA of the CDR3 is TGCAGCGAGGCAGGGTACGGCTACTATGGCTACACCTTC. V usage is TRBV29-1 and J usage is TRBJ1-2, with a weak D call TRBD1 (5 bases). V was shortened by 7 bases and J by 3 bases, with 15 bases between the two germline ends. Germline CDR1 and CDR2: SQVTM and ANQGSEA. This CDR3 region has 13 residues. The entire variable domain, with the rest obtained from reference TRBV29-1 and TRBJ1-2, is as follows: SAVISQKPSRDICQRGTSLTIQCQVDSQVTMMFWYRQQPGQSLTLIATANQGSEATYESGFVIDKFPISRPNLTFSTLTVSNMSPEDSSIYLCSEAGYGYYGYTFGSGTRLTVV.

CDR3 in amino acids: CASSDAHTDTQYF. The CDR3 nucleotides read TGTGCCAGCAGTGACGCACACACAGATACGCAGTATTTT. The chain is built from TRBV6-4 and TRBJ2-3; no clear D gene. V was shortened by 2 bases and J by 2 bases, with 5 bases between the two germline ends. The CDR3 contains 13 residues. Germline V gene sequence: CDR1 MRHNA, CDR2 SNTAGT.

J is TRBJ2-7 and V is TRBV28; 9 bases are a match to TRBD2. With 4 bases clipped from V and 0 bases from J, the junction kept 10 bases outside the gene matches. CDR1 and CDR2 from the germline V gene are MDHEN and SYDVKM. CDR3 length equals 17 residues. The CDR3 DNA sequence: TGTGCCAGCAGTTCTCCGTGGGCGGGGGGGGGCTCCTACGAGCAGTACTTC. As protein: CASSSPWAGGGSYEQYF.

The rearrangement links TRBV2 to TRBJ2-3, with D possibly TRBD1 on 5 matching bases. Trimming left V 7 bases short and J 2 bases short, with 13 bases between. This CDR3 has 14 amino acids. Germline-derived CDR1 and CDR2 are SNHLY and FYNNEI. CDR3 coding DNA: TGTGCCAGCACCCAAGGGGCGTCCACAGATACGCAGTATTTT. Amino acids: CASTQGASTDTQYF.

The chain employs TRBV6-1 and TRBJ2-3, with 8 bases fitting TRBD1. CDR1 and CDR2 from the germline V gene are MNHNS and SASEGT. CDR3 size: 16 residues. V was pared by 3 bases and J by 2 bases, with 7 bases of the junction left unmatched. The CDR3 nucleotides are TGTGCCAGCAGTGAGCAGGGGGCCCTTTCCACAGATACGCAGTATTTT. This encodes CASSEQGALSTDTQYF.

This chain joins TRBV2 and TRBJ1-5, with TRBD1 matching 9 bases. V lost 6 bases to trimming and J lost 6 bases; unmatched junction nucleotides: 9. The germline V gene encodes CDR1 SNHLY and CDR2 FYNNEI. CDR3 length: 15 amino acids. The CDR3 DNA reads as TGTGCCAGCAGGGCCGGGACAGGGAACGGTCAGCCCCAGCATTTT. This gives the protein CASRAGTGNGQPQHF.

The chain combines TRBV5-1 with TRBJ2-1, with 9 bases that match TRBD1. In germline, CDR1 is SGHRS, CDR2 YFSETQ. The CDR3 is 15 residues long. The junction had 10 bases not matched to a gene; V was cut back by 5 bases and J by 7 bases. CDR3 residues: CASRRSGQGSNEQFF. In DNA, the CDR3 is TGCGCCAGCAGGCGATCGGGACAGGGCTCTAATGAGCAGTTCTTC.

The chain combines TRBV5-1 with TRBJ2-5; possible D gene TRBD2, 7 bases. Trimming removed 4 bases from V and 7 bases from J, with 14 bases in between. Per the germline V gene, CDR1 is SGHRS and CDR2 is YFSETQ. CDR3 length: 13 amino acids. The CDR3 loop reads CASSEGRGGTQYF. The CDR3 DNA reads TGCGCCAGCAGCGAAGGGAGGGGGGGGACCCAGTACTTC.

The genes are TRBV30 and TRBJ2-1, with D unclear. Per germline, CDR1 GTSNPN and CDR2 SVGIG (reference sequence). V dropped 3 bases and J dropped 10 bases, with 16 bases sitting between them. The CDR3 totals 13 residues. For the CDR3, the DNA is TGTGCCTGGAGAAAAGGTGGAGTTGGGGAGCAGTTCTTC. It yields the protein CAWRKGGVGEQFF. Looking up the rest from reference TRBV30 and TRBJ2-1 gives the full variable domain: SQTIHQWPATLVQPVGSPLSLECTVEGTSNPNLYWYRQAAGRGLQLLFYSVGIGQISSEVPQNLSASRPQDRQFILSSKKLLLSDSGFYLCAWRKGGVGEQFFGPGTRLTVL.